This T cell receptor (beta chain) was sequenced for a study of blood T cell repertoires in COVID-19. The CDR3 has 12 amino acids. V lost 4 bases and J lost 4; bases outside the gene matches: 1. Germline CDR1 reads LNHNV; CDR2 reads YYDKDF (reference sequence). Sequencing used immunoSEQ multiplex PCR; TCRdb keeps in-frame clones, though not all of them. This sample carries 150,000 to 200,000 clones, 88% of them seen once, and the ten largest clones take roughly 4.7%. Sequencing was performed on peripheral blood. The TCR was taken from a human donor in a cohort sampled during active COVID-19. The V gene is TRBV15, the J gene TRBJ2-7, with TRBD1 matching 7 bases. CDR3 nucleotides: TGTGCCACCAGCACCAGGGGGTACGAGCAGTACTTC. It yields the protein CATSTRGYEQYF.